A selection of T cell receptor beta chains follows, all from one sample in a study of vaccination and CD4 T cells after COVID-19. TCRdb analysed the PCR reads with MiXCR anew, one entry per CDR3 protein. The table shows about 10,000 distinct CDR3 sequences, with 25% to 30% occurring only once. No antigens are known for them. The sequenced material came from CD4+ T cells from blood, cultured in vitro. Receptors originate from a human donor in good health. CDR3s include the opening cysteine and the closing phenylalanine or tryptophan. The order of the fields is J gene, V gene, D gene, clone size, CDR3 protein, CDR3 DNA. The D gene is left open where the match is weak. Some rows mark clone size as missing; the rest say once, few, many or name a class of expanded clone.

TRBJ1-2	TRBV12-3/TRBV12-4	TRBD1	.	CASSLPTGGRGYTF	TGTGCCAGCAGTCTCCCCACAGGGGGCAGGGGCTACACCTTC
TRBJ2-3	TRBV20-1	.	.	CSADAGWAGRGTDTQYF	TGCAGTGCTGATGCAGGGTGGGCGGGACGAGGGACAGATACGCAGTATTTT
TRBJ2-1	TRBV6-4	.	.	CASSVDGGSLGEQFF	TGTGCCAGCAGTGTCGACGGGGGTTCTTTGGGTGAGCAGTTCTTC
TRBJ2-7	TRBV6-4	.	.	CASSDAGHPSSYEQYF	TGTGCCAGCAGTGACGCTGGACACCCTAGCTCCTACGAGCAGTACTTC
TRBJ1-5	TRBV20-1	.	few	CSARETSQHF	TGCAGTGCTAGAGAGACGTCCCAGCATTTT
TRBJ2-5	TRBV2	.	once	CASSERETQYF	TGTGCCAGCAGTGAACGAGAGACCCAGTACTTC
TRBJ2-3	TRBV7-2	TRBD1	medium-sized	CASSLAGGPTDTQYF	TGTGCCAGCAGCTTGGCAGGGGGCCCCACAGATACGCAGTATTTT
TRBJ2-1	TRBV6-5	.	.	CASSYRGGNNEQFF	TGTGCCAGCAGTTACAGGGGCGGGAACAATGAGCAGTTCTTC
TRBJ1-1	TRBV24-1	TRBD1	medium-sized	CATSDSGGTTEAFF	TGTGCCACCAGTGATTCAGGGGGGACCACTGAAGCTTTCTTT
TRBJ2-2	TRBV20-1	TRBD1	medium-sized	CSAGTGGITGELFF	TGCAGTGCCGGGACAGGGGGCATCACCGGGGAGCTGTTTTTT
TRBJ2-1	TRBV25-1	TRBD1	few	CASSELQGSYNEQFF	TGTGCCAGCAGTGAATTACAGGGGTCCTACAATGAGCAGTTCTTC
TRBJ2-1	TRBV28	TRBD2	.	CATLAGGTPGNEQFF	TGTGCCACCCTAGCGGGAGGGACGCCTGGTAATGAGCAGTTCTTC
TRBJ1-1	TRBV20-1	TRBD1	few	CSARDQGAAEAFF	TGCAGTGCTAGAGACCAGGGGGCGGCTGAAGCTTTCTTT
TRBJ1-1	TRBV19	.	few	CASSIGAPRNTEAFF	TGTGCCAGTAGTATAGGGGCCCCAAGGAACACTGAAGCTTTCTTT
TRBJ2-1	TRBV6-2/TRBV6-3	TRBD2	few	CASRLLAGNNEQFF	TGTGCCAGCAGGCTACTAGCGGGAAACAATGAGCAGTTCTTC
TRBJ2-3	TRBV27	TRBD2	.	CASSITSGRTSTDTQYF	TGTGCCAGCAGTATAACTAGCGGGAGGACTAGCACAGATACGCAGTATTTT
TRBJ2-1	TRBV19	TRBD1	.	CASSIVGTGDNEQFF	TGTGCCAGTAGTATAGTCGGGACAGGGGACAATGAGCAGTTCTTC
TRBJ2-1	TRBV5-1	.	.	CASSLANEQFF	TGCGCCAGCAGCTTGGCTAATGAGCAGTTCTTC
TRBJ2-5	TRBV6-1	TRBD2	few	CASRARTSVETQYF	TGTGCCAGCAGGGCGAGGACTAGCGTAGAGACCCAGTACTTC
TRBJ1-5	TRBV7-3	.	.	CASSPGVLSNQPQHF	TGTGCCAGCAGCCCAGGGGTACTTAGCAATCAGCCCCAGCATTTT
TRBJ1-5	TRBV6-5	TRBD1	few	CASSYRQGDQPQHF	TGTGCCAGCAGTTACAGACAGGGAGATCAGCCCCAGCATTTT
TRBJ2-1	TRBV5-1	.	.	CASSLDGAYNEQFF	TGCGCCAGCAGCTTGGACGGGGCCTACAATGAGCAGTTCTTC
TRBJ2-7	TRBV27	TRBD1	few	CASSLLRTGGVGGEQYF	TGTGCCAGCAGTCTCCTACGGACAGGGGGCGTGGGAGGCGAGCAGTACTTC
TRBJ2-2	TRBV7-3	TRBD2	.	CASSWTSGNTGELFF	TGTGCCAGCAGCTGGACTAGTGGGAACACCGGGGAGCTGTTTTTT
TRBJ2-5	TRBV30	.	.	CAWSVRHGRGYQYF	TGTGCCTGGAGTGTACGGCATGGGAGGGGGTACCAGTACTTC
TRBJ1-5	TRBV19	TRBD1	.	CASSMGDRTNQPQHF	TGTGCCAGTAGTATGGGGGACAGAACAAATCAGCCCCAGCATTTT
TRBJ2-5	TRBV20-1	.	.	CSAREVLDQETQYF	TGCAGTGCTAGAGAGGTGTTGGACCAAGAGACCCAGTACTTC
TRBJ2-7	TRBV12-3/TRBV12-4	.	.	CASTTGYYEQYF	TGTGCCAGCACCACAGGATACTACGAGCAGTACTTC
TRBJ2-5	TRBV12-3/TRBV12-4	.	.	CASSLAGGEETQYF	TGTGCCAGCAGTTTAGCGGGGGGCGAAGAGACCCAGTACTTC
TRBJ1-1	TRBV10-3	.	.	CAISRGANTEAFF	TGTGCCATTTCGCGGGGGGCTAATACTGAAGCTTTCTTT
TRBJ1-5	TRBV5-6	.	.	CASSVPGHPRGNQPQHF	TGTGCCAGCAGCGTACCGGGACACCCGAGGGGCAATCAGCCCCAGCATTTT
TRBJ2-3	TRBV20-1	.	few	CSAHSQRVEDTQYF	TGCAGTGCTCATTCTCAGCGGGTCGAGGATACGCAGTATTTT
TRBJ1-2	TRBV6-1	.	.	CASIKGGTVNYGYTF	TGTGCCAGCATTAAAGGGGGGACTGTTAACTATGGCTACACCTTC
TRBJ2-7	TRBV20-1	TRBD2	.	CSARNRGASGSLNEQYF	TGCAGTGCTAGAAACAGGGGAGCTAGCGGGAGTTTGAACGAGCAGTACTTC
TRBJ1-2	TRBV7-2	TRBD1	few	CASSPAGGTGVYGYTF	TGTGCCAGCAGCCCAGCGGGGGGGACAGGAGTTTATGGCTACACCTTC
TRBJ2-3	TRBV19	TRBD2	once	CASRLAGDTQYF	TGTGCCAGTAGGCTAGCGGGAGATACGCAGTATTTT
TRBJ2-6	TRBV19	.	.	CASSIEHLSGANVLTF	TGTGCCAGTAGTATAGAACACCTCTCTGGGGCCAACGTCCTGACTTTC
TRBJ1-6	TRBV5-1	TRBD1	.	CASSTRTGDSPLHF	TGCGCCAGCAGCACCAGGACAGGGGATTCACCCCTCCACTTT
TRBJ1-2	TRBV29-1	.	few	CSVGDRSGYGYTF	TGCAGCGTTGGAGACAGGAGTGGGTATGGCTACACCTTC
TRBJ2-3	TRBV28	.	.	CASSSTPDTQYF	TGTGCCAGCAGTTCGACCCCGGATACGCAGTATTTT
TRBJ1-2	TRBV20-1	TRBD1	few	CSARGQAPYGYTF	TGCAGTGCCCGAGGACAGGCTCCCTATGGCTACACCTTC
TRBJ2-3	TRBV6-2/TRBV6-3	.	few	CASSYSRAEGTDTQYF	TGTGCCAGCAGTTACTCGAGAGCGGAGGGCACAGATACGCAGTATTTT
TRBJ2-2	TRBV7-2	TRBD1	few	CASSKAGTANTGELFF	TGTGCCAGCAGCAAGGCCGGGACAGCGAACACCGGGGAGCTGTTTTTT
TRBJ2-5	TRBV2	TRBD2	.	CASSEGPLLAGIGETQYF	TGTGCCAGCAGTGAGGGGCCACTCCTAGCGGGAATTGGAGAGACCCAGTACTTC
TRBJ2-6	TRBV7-9	.	once	CASSLFEGGFGANVLTF	TGTGCCAGCAGCCTCTTCGAAGGGGGGTTTGGGGCCAACGTCCTGACTTTC
TRBJ2-2	TRBV4-1	.	few	CASSLRPAKVGTGELFF	TGCGCCAGCAGCCTCAGACCAGCGAAGGTTGGCACCGGGGAGCTGTTTTTT
TRBJ2-7	TRBV7-9	.	.	CASTLLGEQYF	TGTGCCAGCACCTTGCTAGGGGAGCAGTACTTC
TRBJ2-7	TRBV2	.	few	CASSEALLYF	TGTGCCAGCAGTGAAGCGCTTCTGTACTTC
TRBJ2-3	TRBV2	TRBD1	.	CASKRTGPGRGTDTQYF	TGTGCCAGCAAGAGGACAGGGCCGGGCAGGGGCACAGATACGCAGTATTTT
TRBJ2-2	TRBV24-1	TRBD1	.	CATSDLDRDTGELFF	TGTGCCACCAGTGATTTGGACAGGGACACCGGGGAGCTGTTTTTT
TRBJ1-2	TRBV18	TRBD1	.	CASSDRGDYGYTF	TGTGCCAGCTCAGACAGGGGGGACTATGGCTACACCTTC
TRBJ2-2	TRBV12-3/TRBV12-4	.	.	CASSPQNTGELFF	TGTGCCAGCAGCCCTCAAAACACCGGGGAGCTGTTTTTT
TRBJ1-4	TRBV6-1	TRBD1	few	CASRGGQGDEKLFF	TGTGCCAGCCGAGGTGGACAGGGGGATGAAAAACTGTTTTTT
TRBJ2-2	TRBV7-3	TRBD2	few	CASSPRTRGNTGELFF	TGTGCCAGCAGCCCTAGGACTAGGGGAAACACCGGGGAGCTGTTTTTT
TRBJ2-3	TRBV6-2/TRBV6-3	.	medium-sized	CASSYSERNTQYF	TGTGCCAGCAGTTACTCGGAGAGGAATACGCAGTATTTT
TRBJ2-3	TRBV7-3	.	.	CASSLMWYRGDADTQYF	TGTGCCAGCAGCTTAATGTGGTATAGGGGGGACGCAGATACGCAGTATTTT
TRBJ2-5	TRBV19	TRBD1	.	CATGQAEGETQYF	TGTGCCACGGGACAGGCCGAGGGGGAGACCCAGTACTTC